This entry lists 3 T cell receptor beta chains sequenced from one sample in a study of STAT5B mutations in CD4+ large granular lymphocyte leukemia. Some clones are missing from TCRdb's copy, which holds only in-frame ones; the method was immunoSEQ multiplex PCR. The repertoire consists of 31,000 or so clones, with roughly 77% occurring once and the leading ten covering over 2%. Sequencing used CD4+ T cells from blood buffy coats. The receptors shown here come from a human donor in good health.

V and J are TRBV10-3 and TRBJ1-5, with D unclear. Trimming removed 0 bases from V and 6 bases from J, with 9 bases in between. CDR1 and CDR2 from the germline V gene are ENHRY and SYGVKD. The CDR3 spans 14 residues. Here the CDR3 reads CAISESSQTQPQHF. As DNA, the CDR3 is TGTGCCATCAGTGAGTCGAGCCAGACTCAGCCCCAGCATTTT.

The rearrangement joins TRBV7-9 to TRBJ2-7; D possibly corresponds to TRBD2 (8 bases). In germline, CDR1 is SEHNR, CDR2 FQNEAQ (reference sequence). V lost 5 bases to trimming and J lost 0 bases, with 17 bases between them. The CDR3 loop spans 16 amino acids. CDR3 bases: TGTGCCAGCAGCCCAGGGGGGACTAGGGTCTCCTACGAGCAGTACTTC. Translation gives CASSPGGTRVSYEQYF.

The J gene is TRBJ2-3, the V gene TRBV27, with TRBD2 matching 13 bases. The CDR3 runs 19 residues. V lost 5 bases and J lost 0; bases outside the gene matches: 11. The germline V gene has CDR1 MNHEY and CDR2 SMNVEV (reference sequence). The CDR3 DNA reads TGTGCCAGCAGTCCCCGACTAGCGGGGGGATCGCCTAGCACAGATACGCAGTATTTT. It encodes CASSPRLAGGSPSTDTQYF.